Shown below are 11 T cell receptor beta chains from a single sample sequenced in a study of blood T cell repertoires in COVID-19. The assay was immunoSEQ multiplex PCR, and TCRdb's table has in-frame clones only and misses some. The sample carries some 14,000 clones, 75% to 90% recorded once. Specimen: peripheral blood. The receptor set was obtained from an elderly man with active or convalescent COVID-19.

This sequence joins TRBV5-1 and TRBJ1-5, with a possible D match to TRBD1 (6 bases). The V end was cut by 2 bases, the J end by 2 bases, with 8 bases between. The V gene's germline CDR1 is SGHRS and CDR2 YFSETQ. The CDR3 loop spans 14 amino acids. CDR3 DNA sequence: TGCGCCAGCAGCTTACAGGGAGGCAATCAGCCCCAGCATTTT. Translated, it gives CASSLQGGNQPQHF. The variable domain in full, completed from reference TRBV5-1 and TRBJ1-5, reads KAGVTQTPRYLIKTRGQQVTLSCSPISGHRSVSWYQQTPGQGLQFLFEYFSETQRNKGNFPGRFSGRQFSNSRSEMNVSTLELGDSALYLCASSLQGGNQPQHFGDGTRLSIL.

This chain uses TRBV2 with TRBJ1-2, with TRBD1 matching 7 bases. CDR1 is SNHLY and CDR2 is FYNNEI in the germline V gene. The V segment lost 6 bases and the J segment 4 bases; nucleotides outside the gene matches: 8. The CDR3 runs 14 residues. The CDR3 spells CASRPTGVIYGYTF. In DNA form, the CDR3 reads TGTGCCAGCAGGCCCACAGGGGTCATCTATGGCTACACCTTC.

This sequence joins TRBV7-8 and TRBJ1-5; TRBD1 agrees at 11 bases. Germline lookup yields CDR1 SGHVS and CDR2 FQNEAQ. With 5 bases clipped from V and 6 bases from J, the junction kept 6 bases outside the gene matches. The CDR3 spans 15 residues. The CDR3 loop is CASSRSGTGGQPQHF. The CDR3, as DNA: TGTGCCAGCAGCCGAAGTGGGACAGGGGGTCAGCCCCAGCATTTT.

The chain links TRBV5-6 to TRBJ2-2; 8 positions match TRBD2. Trimming took 2 bases from V and 5 from J; bases not matched to a gene: 5. This CDR3 region has 15 residues. Germline CDR1 reads SGHDT; CDR2 reads YYEEEE. The CDR3 loop is CASSFAGGGTGELFF. CDR3 sequence (DNA): TGTGCCAGCAGCTTCGCCGGGGGGGGTACCGGGGAGCTGTTTTTT.

The V and J genes are TRBV4-1 and TRBJ1-2, with a tentative D call TRBD1 (5 bases). With 1 base removed from V and 7 bases from J, the gap between germline ends came to 16 bases. The CDR3 runs 15 residues. Per the germline V gene, CDR1 is MGHRA and CDR2 is YSYEKL. For the CDR3, the DNA is TGCGCCAGCAGCCAAGGCGGCACCGGAGGGGTTGGCTACACCTTC. This codes for CASSQGGTGGVGYTF.

The CDR3 protein is CASSLFAEDTDTQYF. In DNA, the CDR3 is TGTGCCAGCAGCTTATTTGCCGAGGACACAGATACGCAGTATTTT. The gene calls are TRBV7-8 and TRBJ2-3; no clear D gene. V was clipped by 2 bases and J by 2 bases, with 11 bases between them. The germline V gene encodes CDR1 SGHVS and CDR2 FQNEAQ. CDR3 size: 15 residues.

The chain uses TRBV6-2 or TRBV6-3 and TRBJ2-7; weak D call: TRBD1 (6 bases). The CDR3 extends over 16 amino acids. Trimming took off 5 bases at V and 3 bases at J, with 20 bases between the two ends. Per germline, CDR1 MNHEY and CDR2 SVGEGT. CDR3 nucleotide sequence: TGTGCCAGCAGTCGGGACACAATGGAGACCAACTACGAGCAGTACTTC. It is translated as CASSRDTMETNYEQYF.

Only a few counts were recorded for this clone. This chain uses TRBV19 with TRBJ2-7, with D maybe TRBD2 (5 bases). Germline CDR1 and CDR2: LNHDA and SQIVND (reference sequence). Trimming left V 1 base short and J 5 bases short, with 15 bases between. This CDR3 comprises 15 residues. The CDR3 DNA follows: TGTGCCAGTAGTATAGGTCCACTAGAACTCAACGAGCAGTACTTC. This sequence encodes CASSIGPLELNEQYF.

J is TRBJ2-5 and V is TRBV7-2; D gene unclear. There are 14 residues in the CDR3. V was trimmed by 3 bases and J by 4 bases, leaving 12 bases between them. Looked up from germline, CDR1 is SGHTA and CDR2 is FQGNSA. The CDR3 here is CASSFTADVETQYF. For the CDR3, the DNA is TGTGCCAGCAGCTTTACCGCAGATGTAGAGACCCAGTACTTC.

This clone was counted between two and nine times. V gene TRBV2 combines with J gene TRBJ2-5, with TRBD1 matching over 10 bases. The CDR3 runs 12 residues. From germline, CDR1 is SNHLY and CDR2 FYNNEI. V lost 6 bases and J lost 5; bases outside the gene matches: 0. CDR3 region: CASRGQGETQYF. CDR3 DNA sequence: TGTGCCAGCAGGGGACAGGGGGAGACCCAGTACTTC.

The chain links TRBV5-4 to TRBJ1-1; 7 bases are shared with TRBD1. CDR3 length: 14 residues. Germline V gives CDR1 SGHNT, CDR2 YYREEE (reference sequence). V was pared by 2 bases and J by 6 bases, with 7 bases of the junction left unmatched. The chain's CDR3 is CASSLSGQGAEAFF. DNA for the CDR3: TGTGCCAGCAGCTTATCCGGGCAGGGGGCTGAAGCTTTCTTT.